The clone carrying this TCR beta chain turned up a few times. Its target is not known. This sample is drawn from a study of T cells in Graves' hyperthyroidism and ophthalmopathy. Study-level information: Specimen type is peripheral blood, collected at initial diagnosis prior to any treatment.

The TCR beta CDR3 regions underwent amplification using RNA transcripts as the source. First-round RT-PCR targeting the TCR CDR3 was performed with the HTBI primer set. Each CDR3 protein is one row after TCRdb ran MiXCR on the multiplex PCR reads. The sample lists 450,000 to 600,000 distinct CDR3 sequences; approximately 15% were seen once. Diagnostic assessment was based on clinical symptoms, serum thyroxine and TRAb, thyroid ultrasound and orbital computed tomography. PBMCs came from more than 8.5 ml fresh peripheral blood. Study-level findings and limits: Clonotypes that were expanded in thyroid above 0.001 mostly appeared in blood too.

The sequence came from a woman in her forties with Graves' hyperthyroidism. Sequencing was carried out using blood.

The CDR3 DNA reads as TGCAGCGTTGGTTCATGGGGGGACACCGGGGAGCTGTTTTTT. It yields the protein CSVGSWGDTGELFF. The V gene is TRBV29-1, the J gene TRBJ2-2; D is possibly TRBD2 (6 bases). The CDR3 length is 14 residues. V was cut by 4 bases and J by 3 bases, with 12 bases left in between. Per germline, CDR1 SQVTM and CDR2 ANQGSEA.